These T cell receptor beta chains were read from a single sample in a study of T-cell memory formation after mild COVID-19. TCRdb re-derived calls from the 5' RACE reads in MiXCR, one entry per CDR3 protein. The data show just under 550,000 distinct CDR3 sequences, just over 20% seen once. The sample comprised PBMCs or a T cell subset sorted from them (not recorded which). These receptors originate from an adult woman who had mild COVID-19 (a few samples of this study predate the infection). Cell type and time point are not known. The CDR3 runs from the conserved cysteine through the conserved F or W. Each record gives: D gene, V gene, J gene, clone size, CDR3 DNA, CDR3 protein. The D gene is left open where the match is weak. For some rows the clone size is stated as once, few or many, or as a class when expanded; others skip it.

D: TRBD1; V: TRBV7-9; J: TRBJ2-7; size: .; DNA: TGTGCCAGCAGCTCCACGGACAGGGTCGACGAGCAGTACTTC; CDR3: CASSSTDRVDEQYF
D: TRBD1; V: TRBV19; J: TRBJ1-4; size: .; DNA: TGTGCCAGTAGTCTGGGGACAGGGGTAACTAATGAAAAACTGTTTTTT; CDR3: CASSLGTGVTNEKLFF
D: .; V: TRBV20-1; J: TRBJ1-6; size: .; DNA: TGCAGTGCTAGGGAACGGAGCTCAGAGGCAATTTCACCCCTCCACTTT; CDR3: CSARERSSEAISPLHF
D: .; V: TRBV10-3; J: TRBJ2-7; size: .; DNA: TGTGCCATCAGTGAGTCGACAGCCGATTACGAGCAGTACTTC; CDR3: CAISESTADYEQYF
D: .; V: TRBV12-3/TRBV12-4; J: TRBJ1-6; size: few; DNA: TGTGCCAGCAGTTTATACCAGGGTCCAAATTCACCCCTCCACTTT; CDR3: CASSLYQGPNSPLHF
D: .; V: TRBV7-6; J: TRBJ1-3; size: .; DNA: TGTGCCAGCAGCTTAAGTACCAGCTCTGGAAACACCATATATTTT; CDR3: CASSLSTSSGNTIYF
D: .; V: TRBV7-9; J: TRBJ2-2; size: .; DNA: TGTGCCAGCAGCTTACGAGTGGAGTACACCGGGGAGCTGTTTTTT; CDR3: CASSLRVEYTGELFF
D: .; V: TRBV29-1; J: TRBJ2-1; size: many; DNA: TGCAGCGTTGTGGCCCGTGGGTACAATGAGCAGTTCTTC; CDR3: CSVVARGYNEQFF
D: .; V: TRBV18; J: TRBJ2-7; size: few; DNA: TGTGCCAGCTCACCGGACAGTCCCTACGAGCAGTACTTC; CDR3: CASSPDSPYEQYF
D: TRBD2; V: TRBV7-2; J: TRBJ2-4; size: many; DNA: TGTGCCAGCAGCACACGGACTAGCGGGAGGGGGAGGAACATTCAGTACTTC; CDR3: CASSTRTSGRGRNIQYF
D: TRBD2; V: TRBV6-6; J: TRBJ2-3; size: .; DNA: TGTGCCAGCAGTCCAGCTAGCGGGAGGGCCAAAGGGACAGATACGCAGTATTTT; CDR3: CASSPASGRAKGTDTQYF
D: .; V: TRBV3-1; J: TRBJ1-1; size: .; DNA: TGTGCCAGCAGCCATCTAGGGGGCACTGAAGCTTTCTTT; CDR3: CASSHLGGTEAFF
D: TRBD2; V: TRBV4-2; J: TRBJ2-3; size: .; DNA: TGTGCCAGCAGCCAGGGACTAGCGGGACTTTTGGACACAGATACGCAGTATTTT; CDR3: CASSQGLAGLLDTDTQYF